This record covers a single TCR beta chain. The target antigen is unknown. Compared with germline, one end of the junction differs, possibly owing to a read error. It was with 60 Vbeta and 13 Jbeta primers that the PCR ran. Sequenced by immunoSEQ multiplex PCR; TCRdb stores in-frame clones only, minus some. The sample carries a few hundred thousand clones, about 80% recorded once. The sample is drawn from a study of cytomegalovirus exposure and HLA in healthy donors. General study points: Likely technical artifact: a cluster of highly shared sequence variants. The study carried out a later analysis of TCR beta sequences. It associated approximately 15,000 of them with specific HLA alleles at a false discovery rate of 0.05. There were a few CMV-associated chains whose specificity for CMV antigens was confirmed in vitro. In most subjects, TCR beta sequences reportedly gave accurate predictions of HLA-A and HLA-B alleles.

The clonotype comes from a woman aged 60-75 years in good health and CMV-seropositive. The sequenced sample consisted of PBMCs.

The CDR3 nucleotides read TGTTCCAGCAGCTTAGAACAGGGAACCCCGCTCGGTGGCTACACCTTC. Its protein is CSSSLEQGTPLGGYTF. The rearrangement links TRBV7-9 to TRBJ1-2, with D perhaps matching TRBD1 (6 bases). The CDR3 runs 16 residues. Germline values: CDR1 SEHNR, CDR2 FQNEAQ (reference sequence).